These T cell receptor beta chains were read from a single sample in a study of graft-versus-host responses after intestinal transplantation. Measured with immunoSEQ multiplex PCR; TCRdb has only the in-frame clones, and not every one. The table shows over 80,000 clones, with about 90% occurring only once. Their specific antigens are unknown. Sequences were derived from unstimulated CD8+ T cells sorted from spleen or lymph node cells, sampled before transplant. The receptors were sampled from a human donor who was the organ donor for an intestinal transplant. CDR3s include the opening cysteine and the closing phenylalanine or tryptophan. D genes are given only for firm matches. Clone sizes are given selectively: once, few, many, or a class where the clone is expanded.

j_call d_call clone_size v_call cdr3_aa cdr3_nt
TRBJ2-7 NA NA TRBV4-3 CASSQGRDTTYEQYF TGCGCCAGCAGCCAAGGCCGGGACACTACCTACGAGCAGTACTTC
TRBJ2-1 NA NA TRBV10-2 CASTHSVPAGEQFF TGCGCCAGCACTCATTCAGTGCCCGCGGGTGAGCAGTTCTTC
TRBJ1-2 NA NA TRBV9 CASNEGRYGYTF TGTGCCAGCAACGAGGGCAGATATGGCTACACCTTC
TRBJ1-1 NA NA TRBV6-5 CATRGGNTEAFF TGTGCCACCCGGGGGGGGAACACTGAAGCTTTCTTT
TRBJ1-2 TRBD1 NA TRBV7-9 CASSPTGGSGYTF TGTGCCAGCAGCCCTACAGGGGGCTCTGGCTACACCTTC
TRBJ1-5 NA NA TRBV29-1 CSVERGGGYSNQPQHF TGCAGCGTTGAACGGGGGGGAGGCTATAGCAATCAGCCCCAGCATTTT
TRBJ2-7 TRBD1 NA TRBV4-1 CASSQDRGTGNEQYF TGCGCCAGCAGCCAAGATCGGGGGACAGGGAACGAGCAGTACTTC
TRBJ2-2 NA NA TRBV27 CASSLRGNGELFF TGTGCCAGCAGTTTAAGGGGGAACGGGGAGCTGTTTTTT
TRBJ1-4 NA NA TRBV4-1 CASSLGTSNNEKLFF TGCGCCAGCAGCCTCGGGACATCAAATAATGAAAAACTGTTTTTT
TRBJ2-3 TRBD1 once TRBV2 CASPGQGADTQYF TGTGCCAGCCCGGGACAGGGGGCAGATACGCAGTATTTT
TRBJ1-1 NA NA TRBV10-3 CAISARPGRGNTEAFF TGTGCCATCAGTGCTAGGCCGGGCAGGGGGAACACTGAAGCTTTCTTT
TRBJ2-5 TRBD2 NA TRBV7-9 CASSLETSGQETQYF TGTGCCAGCAGCTTGGAAACTAGCGGGCAAGAGACCCAGTACTTC
TRBJ2-7 NA NA TRBV19 CASSPWSESDEQYF TGTGCCAGTAGCCCCTGGTCAGAAAGCGACGAGCAGTACTTC
TRBJ1-1 NA NA TRBV11-2 CASSLEEGLWDTEAFF TGTGCCAGCAGCTTAGAGGAGGGTCTTTGGGACACTGAAGCTTTCTTT
TRBJ1-1 NA NA TRBV5-5 CASSLGTGYRTEAFF TGTGCCAGCAGCTTGGGCACAGGGTACCGGACTGAAGCTTTCTTT
TRBJ2-7 TRBD1 NA TRBV6-5 CASGERDRGKNEQYF TGTGCCAGCGGGGAAAGGGACAGGGGGAAGAACGAGCAGTACTTC
TRBJ2-7 NA NA TRBV19 CASSTGGDEQYF TGTGCCAGTAGCACCGGAGGGGACGAGCAGTACTTC
TRBJ1-1 NA NA TRBV6-5 CASRPYIGLNTEAFF TGTGCCAGCAGGCCCTATATTGGGCTGAACACTGAAGCTTTCTTT
TRBJ2-1 NA once TRBV4-3 CASRPRLGSNEQFF TGCGCCAGCAGGCCCAGACTAGGTTCCAATGAGCAGTTCTTC
TRBJ2-5 TRBD1 NA TRBV5-1 CASRSWTGEETQYF TGCGCCAGCAGGTCCTGGACAGGGGAAGAGACCCAGTACTTC
TRBJ1-2 TRBD1 NA TRBV10-3 CAISDPSTGAGDGYTF TGTGCCATCAGTGACCCTTCGACAGGGGCGGGAGATGGCTACACCTTC